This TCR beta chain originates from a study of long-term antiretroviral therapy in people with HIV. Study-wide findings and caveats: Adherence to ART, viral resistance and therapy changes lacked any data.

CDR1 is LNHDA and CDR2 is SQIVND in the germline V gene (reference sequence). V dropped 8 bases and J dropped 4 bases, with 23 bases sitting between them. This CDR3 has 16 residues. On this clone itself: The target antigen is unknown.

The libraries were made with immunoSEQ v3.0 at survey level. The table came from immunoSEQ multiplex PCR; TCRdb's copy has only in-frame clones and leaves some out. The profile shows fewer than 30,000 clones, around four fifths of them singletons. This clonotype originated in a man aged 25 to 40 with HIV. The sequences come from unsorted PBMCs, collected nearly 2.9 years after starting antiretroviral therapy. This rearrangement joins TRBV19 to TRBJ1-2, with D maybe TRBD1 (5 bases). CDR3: CASHPLPPGQGYGYTF. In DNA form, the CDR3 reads TGTGCCAGTCACCCTCTACCCCCAGGGCAGGGCTATGGCTACACCTTC.